Listed below are T cell receptor beta chains from one sample, sequenced in a study of regulatory T cells in long-lasting Graves disease. TCRdb reanalysed the multiplex PCR reads using MiXCR and keeps one entry per CDR3 protein. The sample has some 250,000 distinct CDR3 sequences; approximately 20% are singletons. This same sample was also taken into another study, of T cells in Graves' hyperthyroidism and ophthalmopathy.

Specimen: peripheral blood mononuclear cells (PBMCs), collected at new diagnosis, from a patient treated with antithyroid drugs. The receptors were gathered from a woman aged 25-40 years with Graves disease. CDR3s include the opening cysteine and the closing phenylalanine or tryptophan. D genes are given only for firm matches. Size is omitted from some rows. Given values are once, few, many or a class for expanded clones.

cdr3_nt cdr3_aa d_call j_call v_call clone_size
TGTGCCACCAGCAGAGCTCCGACAGGGACTAATGAAAAACTGTTTTTT CATSRAPTGTNEKLFF TRBD1 TRBJ1-4 TRBV15 many
TGTGCCAGCAGCCCGACAGGGGGCATGACAGATACGCAGTATTTT CASSPTGGMTDTQYF TRBD1 TRBJ2-3 TRBV11-2 -
TGCGCCAGCAGTGAGACCGGGACAGGGAGATACGAGCAGTACTTC CASSETGTGRYEQYF TRBD1 TRBJ2-7 TRBV10-1 many
TGTGCCAGCAGCCAAGTCCGGGGGAGGGATGAAAAACTGTTTTTT CASSQVRGRDEKLFF - TRBJ1-4 TRBV4-2 few
TGCAGCGTTGAAGGCTATGGCTACACCTTC CSVEGYGYTF - TRBJ1-2 TRBV29-1 once
TGCAGTGCTAGAGAAGGGAGCACTGAAGCTTTCTTT CSAREGSTEAFF - TRBJ1-1 TRBV20-1 many
TGTGCCAGCAGCTTAGTGACGGTGGGCGAGCAGTACTTC CASSLVTVGEQYF - TRBJ2-7 TRBV7-2 many
TGTGCCAGCAGCTTATCCGAGGTCTTCGGGGCAACTAATGAAAAACTGTTTTTT CASSLSEVFGATNEKLFF - TRBJ1-4 TRBV7-3 many
TGTGCCAGCAGCTTAAAACCGGGACAGCTGAATGAAAAACTGTTTTTT CASSLKPGQLNEKLFF TRBD1 TRBJ1-4 TRBV7-2 many
TGTGCCAGCAGTTTAGCGCTAGAAAACACCATATATTTT CASSLALENTIYF - TRBJ1-3 TRBV12-3/TRBV12-4 many
TGTGCCAGCAGAGAACAGGGTACGGAGCCCCAGCATTTT CASREQGTEPQHF - TRBJ1-5 TRBV6-1 many
TGTGCCAGCAGCCATGACGGCACTGAAGCTTTCTTT CASSHDGTEAFF - TRBJ1-1 TRBV6-1 few
TGCGCCAGCAGCCACGTTGAGGGGGGGGATTATTATGGCTACACCTTC CASSHVEGGDYYGYTF - TRBJ1-2 TRBV4-1 -
TGTGCCAGCAGCTCATCCGGGACCTACTATGGCTACACCTTC CASSSSGTYYGYTF - TRBJ1-2 TRBV13 many
TGTGCCAGCATTGAACAGTCAGGCGCTGAAGCTTTCTTT CASIEQSGAEAFF - TRBJ1-1 TRBV6-1 many
TGTGCCAGCAGTTCAATACAGTCTGGGACAGAGATGGTCATTCAGTACTTC CASSSIQSGTEMVIQYF TRBD1 TRBJ2-4 TRBV6-2/TRBV6-3 many
TGTGCCAGTCACAGGGGGATAAGCACTGAAGCTTTCTTT CASHRGISTEAFF TRBD1 TRBJ1-1 TRBV12-3/TRBV12-4 many
TGTGCCAGCGGCCTTCCGGGGGCGGTCACCGGGGAGCTGTTTTTT CASGLPGAVTGELFF - TRBJ2-2 TRBV12-3/TRBV12-4 -
TGTGCCAGTAGTATAGAGGGGGCAGAGAATTCACCCCTCCACTTT CASSIEGAENSPLHF - TRBJ1-6 TRBV19 few
TGTGCCAGCAGCCGAGACGCCGGGACGTGGGGGACCGGGGAGCTGTTTTTT CASSRDAGTWGTGELFF - TRBJ2-2 TRBV11-1 -
TGCAGTGCAACGGGACTGGGGGGCACTGAAGCTTTCTTT CSATGLGGTEAFF - TRBJ1-1 TRBV20-1 many
TGTGCCAGTAGTATTGGAGGCAGAACTTATAGCAATCAGCCCCAGCATTTT CASSIGGRTYSNQPQHF - TRBJ1-5 TRBV19 many
TGCAGTGCATCGGTGGGGGACGGAAACACCATATATTTT CSASVGDGNTIYF - TRBJ1-3 TRBV20-1 -
TGTGCCAGCAGCTTATATCCGGAAACGGCCTCTAGCACAGATACGCAGTATTTT CASSLYPETASSTDTQYF - TRBJ2-3 TRBV11-2 many
TGTGCCAGCAGTCTTCCTGGGGAGCGGCAGCCCCAGCATTTT CASSLPGERQPQHF - TRBJ1-5 TRBV28 -
TGTGCCAGCAGTTCCCTCAGGGCAGTGATTAATAAGAACGAGCAGTACTTC CASSSLRAVINKNEQYF - TRBJ2-7 TRBV6-5 many
TGTGCCAGCAGTGAAGCGCTGCAGGGAAGCTATGGCTACACCTTC CASSEALQGSYGYTF - TRBJ1-2 TRBV6-1 many
TGTGCCAGCAGCCTTGGAATCTACGAGCAGTACTTC CASSLGIYEQYF - TRBJ2-7 TRBV11-2 few
TGTGCCAGCAGCCTTATAGCGGGGGGTCCCTACAATGAGCAGTTCTTC CASSLIAGGPYNEQFF TRBD2 TRBJ2-1 TRBV14 many
TGTGCCAGTACCGGGGCACAGGTCTACGAGCAGTACTTC CASTGAQVYEQYF - TRBJ2-7 TRBV12-3/TRBV12-4 many
TGTGCCAGCAGCTACCGCCCGAACACTGAAGCTTTCTTT CASSYRPNTEAFF - TRBJ1-1 TRBV7-2 many
TGTGCCAGCAGTGTCCGACTAGACACTGAAGCTTTCTTT CASSVRLDTEAFF - TRBJ1-1 TRBV25-1 many
TGTGCCAGCAGCTTAACCGGAAAGGGCGTTTCACCCCTCCACTTT CASSLTGKGVSPLHF - TRBJ1-6 TRBV7-3 many
TGTGCCAGCAGTGACGAACAGGACTGGACTGAAGCTTTCTTT CASSDEQDWTEAFF - TRBJ1-1 TRBV25-1 few
TGTGCCAGCAGCTTAGAGAGGGAGACCCAGTACTTC CASSLERETQYF - TRBJ2-5 TRBV7-2 many
TGTGCCAGCAGCCGACCGGGGTGGACTGAAGCTTTCTTT CASSRPGWTEAFF - TRBJ1-1 TRBV27 many
TGTGCTAGTGACCTCCGGGACGGAGAAAAACTGTTTTTT CASDLRDGEKLFF - TRBJ1-4 TRBV12-5 -
TGTGCCAGTAGTATGATTGGAGTGAATCAGCCCCAGCATTTT CASSMIGVNQPQHF - TRBJ1-5 TRBV19 -
TGTGCCAGCAGGTCCGGCGGGCCGCAGTATTTT CASRSGGPQYF - TRBJ2-3 TRBV12-3/TRBV12-4 -
TGTGCCAGCAGTGAAGGCAGGGGCGGACAGCCCCAGCATTTT CASSEGRGGQPQHF - TRBJ1-5 TRBV6-1 many
TGTGCCAGCTGGACAGGGGTTAGCAATCAGCCCCAGCATTTT CASWTGVSNQPQHF TRBD1 TRBJ1-5 TRBV19 few
TGTGCCAGCAGTGAAGCGGATAGCGGCTCCTACAATGAGCAGTTCTTC CASSEADSGSYNEQFF - TRBJ2-1 TRBV6-1 -
TGTGCCAGCAGTGCAAAAGGGGACAGGGACTACACCTTC CASSAKGDRDYTF TRBD1 TRBJ1-2 TRBV6-1 few
TGTGCCAGCAGTTCCCCCTCCTACGACCAACTAGCCAAAAACATTCAGTACTTC CASSSPSYDQLAKNIQYF - TRBJ2-4 TRBV12-3/TRBV12-4 many
TGTGCCAGCAGCCCTTACACGTCCGGGGGGCAGTACTTC CASSPYTSGGQYF - TRBJ2-7 TRBV9 few
TGTGCCAGCAGTTACTCTTGGGGCGAGACCCAGTACTTC CASSYSWGETQYF - TRBJ2-5 TRBV6-5 many
TGCGCCAGCAGCAGGGGACTAGCGGGGAACCAAGAGACCCAGTACTTC CASSRGLAGNQETQYF TRBD2 TRBJ2-5 TRBV5-1 -
TGTGCCAGCAGACGAACTAGCGGGGGGGGGTACGAGCAGTACTTC CASRRTSGGGYEQYF TRBD2 TRBJ2-7 TRBV7-9 few
TGCAGTGCAGATACGCAGTATTTT CSADTQYF - TRBJ2-3 TRBV20-1 many
TGTGCCAGCAGCCTCGCCCCAGGGGGCTCGCGGGAAAAACTGTTTTTT CASSLAPGGSREKLFF TRBD1 TRBJ1-4 TRBV11-2 many
TGTGCCAGCAGCCAAGAAAGGGCAGTCTATGGCTACACCTTC CASSQERAVYGYTF - TRBJ1-2 TRBV4-2 many
TGTGCCAGCTCGCCGGGGATGGATGAAAAACTGTTTTTT CASSPGMDEKLFF - TRBJ1-4 TRBV18 many
TGTGCCAGCAGCCAAGGGGGGAGGCACACTGAAGCTTTCTTT CASSQGGRHTEAFF - TRBJ1-1 TRBV3-1 many
TGTGCCAGCTCACCCAGGGACAGGGGATCTCCTGAGCAGTTCTTC CASSPRDRGSPEQFF TRBD1 TRBJ2-1 TRBV18 few